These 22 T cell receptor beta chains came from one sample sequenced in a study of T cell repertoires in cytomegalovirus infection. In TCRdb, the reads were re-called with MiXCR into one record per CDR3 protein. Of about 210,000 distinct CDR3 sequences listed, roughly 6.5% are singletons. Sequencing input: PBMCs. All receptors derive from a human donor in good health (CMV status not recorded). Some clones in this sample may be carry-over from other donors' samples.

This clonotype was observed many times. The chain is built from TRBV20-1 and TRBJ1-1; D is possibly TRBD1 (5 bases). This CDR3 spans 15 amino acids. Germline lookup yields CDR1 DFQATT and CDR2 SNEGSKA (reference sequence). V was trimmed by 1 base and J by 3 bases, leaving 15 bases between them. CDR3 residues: CSARGGSNRDTEAFF. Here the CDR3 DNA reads TGCAGTGCTAGAGGGGGGAGCAACCGGGACACTGAAGCTTTCTTT.

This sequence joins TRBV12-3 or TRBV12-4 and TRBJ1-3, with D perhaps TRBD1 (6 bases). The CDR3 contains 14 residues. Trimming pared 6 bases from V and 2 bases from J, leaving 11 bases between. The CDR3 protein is CASRTEGAGNTIYF. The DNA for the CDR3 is TGTGCCAGCAGAACCGAGGGGGCTGGAAACACCATATATTTT.

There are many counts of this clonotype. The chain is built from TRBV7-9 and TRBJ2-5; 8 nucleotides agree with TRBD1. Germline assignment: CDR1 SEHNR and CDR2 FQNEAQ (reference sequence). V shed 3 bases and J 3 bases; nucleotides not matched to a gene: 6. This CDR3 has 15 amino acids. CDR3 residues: CASSLGTGQKETQYF. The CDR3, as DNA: TGTGCCAGCAGCTTGGGGACAGGACAGAAAGAGACCCAGTACTTC.

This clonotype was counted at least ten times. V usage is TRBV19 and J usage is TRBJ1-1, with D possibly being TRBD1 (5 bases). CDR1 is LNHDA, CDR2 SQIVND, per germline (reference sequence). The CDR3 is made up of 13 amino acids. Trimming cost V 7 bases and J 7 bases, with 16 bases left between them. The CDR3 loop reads CASNPGTGYEAFF. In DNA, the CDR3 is TGTGCCAGTAATCCCGGGACGGGATATGAAGCTTTCTTT.

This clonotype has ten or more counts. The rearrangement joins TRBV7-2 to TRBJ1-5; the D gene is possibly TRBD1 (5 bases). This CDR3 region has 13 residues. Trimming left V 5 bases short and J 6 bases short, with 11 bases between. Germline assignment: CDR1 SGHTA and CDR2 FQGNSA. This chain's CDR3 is CASSRWGGQPQHF. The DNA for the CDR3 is TGTGCCAGCAGCCGGTGGGGGGGTCAGCCCCAGCATTTT.

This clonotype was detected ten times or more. CDR3 coding DNA: TGTGCCAGCAGTTTCCGGCTAGCGGGAGGACGGGGAGAGACCCAGTACTTC. The encoded protein is CASSFRLAGGRGETQYF. This rearrangement joins TRBV12-3 or TRBV12-4 to TRBJ2-5, with 11 positions matching TRBD2. CDR3 length: 17 residues. Trimming at V came to 3 bases and at J to 4 bases, leaving 10 bases not matched to a gene.

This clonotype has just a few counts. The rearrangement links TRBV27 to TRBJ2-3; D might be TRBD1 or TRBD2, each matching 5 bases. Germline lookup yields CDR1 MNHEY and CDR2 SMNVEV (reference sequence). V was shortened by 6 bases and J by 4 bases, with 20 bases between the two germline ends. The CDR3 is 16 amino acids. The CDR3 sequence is CASSNLRDLIADTQYF. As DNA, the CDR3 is TGTGCCAGCAGCAACCTCCGGGACCTAATCGCAGATACGCAGTATTTT.

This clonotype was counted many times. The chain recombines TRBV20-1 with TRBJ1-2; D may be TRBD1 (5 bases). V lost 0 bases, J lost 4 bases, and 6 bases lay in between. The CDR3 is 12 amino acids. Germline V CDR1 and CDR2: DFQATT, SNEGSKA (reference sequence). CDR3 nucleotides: TGCAGTGCTAGAGACCAGGGCTATGGCTACACCTTC. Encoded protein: CSARDQGYGYTF.

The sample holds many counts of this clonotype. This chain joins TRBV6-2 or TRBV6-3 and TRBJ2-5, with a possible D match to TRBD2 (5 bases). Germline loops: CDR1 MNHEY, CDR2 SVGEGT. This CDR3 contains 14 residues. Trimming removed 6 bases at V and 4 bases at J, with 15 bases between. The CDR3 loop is CASSNPFRGETQYF. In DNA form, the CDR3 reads TGTGCCAGCAGCAATCCTTTTCGGGGAGAGACCCAGTACTTC.

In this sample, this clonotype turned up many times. CDR3 sequence: CSAKSGQPQHF. CDR3 DNA sequence: TGCAGTGCTAAAAGTGGTCAGCCCCAGCATTTT. The gene calls are TRBV20-1 and TRBJ1-5; D remains unclear. Germline assignment: CDR1 DFQATT and CDR2 SNEGSKA (reference sequence). This CDR3 comprises 11 residues. V gave up 4 bases and J gave up 6 bases, with 7 bases separating them.

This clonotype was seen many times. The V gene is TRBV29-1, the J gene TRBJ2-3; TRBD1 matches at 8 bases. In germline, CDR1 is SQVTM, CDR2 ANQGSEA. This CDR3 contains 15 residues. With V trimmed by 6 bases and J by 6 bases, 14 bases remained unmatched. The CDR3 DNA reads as TGCAGCGTCCTAGAGAACAGGGGGGAGACTGATACGCAGTATTTT. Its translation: CSVLENRGETDTQYF.

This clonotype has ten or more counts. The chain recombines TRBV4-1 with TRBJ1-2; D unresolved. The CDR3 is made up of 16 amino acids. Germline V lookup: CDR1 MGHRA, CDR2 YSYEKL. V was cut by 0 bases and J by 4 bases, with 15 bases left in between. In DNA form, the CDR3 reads TGCGCCAGCAGCCAAGATTCGCGGACGGCGGGCTATGGCTACACCTTC. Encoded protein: CASSQDSRTAGYGYTF.

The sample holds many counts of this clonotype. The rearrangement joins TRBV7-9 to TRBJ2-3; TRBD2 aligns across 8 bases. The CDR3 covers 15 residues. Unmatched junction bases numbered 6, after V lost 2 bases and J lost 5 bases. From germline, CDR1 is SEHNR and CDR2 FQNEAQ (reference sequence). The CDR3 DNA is TGTGCCAGCAGCTTATCAGGACTAGCACGAGATACGCAGTATTTT. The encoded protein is CASSLSGLARDTQYF. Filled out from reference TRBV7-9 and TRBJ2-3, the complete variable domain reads DTGVSQNPRHKITKRGQNVTFRCDPISEHNRLYWYRQTLGQGPEFLTYFQNEAQLEKSRLLSDRFSAERPKGSFSTLEIQRTEQGDSAMYLCASSLSGLARDTQYFGPGTRLTVL.

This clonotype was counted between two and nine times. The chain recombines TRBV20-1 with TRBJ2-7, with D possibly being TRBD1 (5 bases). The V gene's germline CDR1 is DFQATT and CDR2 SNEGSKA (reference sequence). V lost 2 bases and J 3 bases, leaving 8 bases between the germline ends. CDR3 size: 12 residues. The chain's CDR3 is CSARTGHYEQYF. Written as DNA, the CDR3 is TGCAGTGCTAGAACAGGACACTACGAGCAGTACTTC.

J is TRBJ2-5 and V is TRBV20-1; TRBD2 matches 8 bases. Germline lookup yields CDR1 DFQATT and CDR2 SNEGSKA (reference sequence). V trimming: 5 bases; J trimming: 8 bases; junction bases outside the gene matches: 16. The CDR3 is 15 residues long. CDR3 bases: TGCAGTGCTGATTCGGGAGGGGCGGGTTCGGCAACCCAGTACTTC. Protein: CSADSGGAGSATQYF.

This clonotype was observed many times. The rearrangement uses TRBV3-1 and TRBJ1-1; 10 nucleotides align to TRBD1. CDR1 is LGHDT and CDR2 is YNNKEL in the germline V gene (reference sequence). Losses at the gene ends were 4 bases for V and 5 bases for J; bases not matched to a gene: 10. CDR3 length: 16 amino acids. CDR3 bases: TGTGCCAGCAGCCTTCGGACGGGGACAGGGGTGACTGAAGCTTTCTTT. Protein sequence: CASSLRTGTGVTEAFF.

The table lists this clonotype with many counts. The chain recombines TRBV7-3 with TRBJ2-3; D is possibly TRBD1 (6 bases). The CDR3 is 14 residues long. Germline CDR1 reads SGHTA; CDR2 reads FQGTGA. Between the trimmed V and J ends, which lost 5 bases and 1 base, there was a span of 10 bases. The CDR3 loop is CASSPWTGTDTQYF. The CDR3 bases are TGTGCCAGCAGCCCTTGGACAGGCACAGATACGCAGTATTTT.

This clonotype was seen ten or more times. The CDR3 region has the DNA TGTGCCAGTTCTCCCGCCGGCAGTAGCAATCAGCCCCAGCATTTT. This sequence encodes CASSPAGSSNQPQHF. The V gene is TRBV19, the J gene TRBJ1-5; D unclear. The germline gives CDR1 LNHDA, CDR2 SQIVND (reference sequence). The CDR3 contains 15 residues. V lost 8 bases, J lost 0 bases, and 14 bases lay in between.

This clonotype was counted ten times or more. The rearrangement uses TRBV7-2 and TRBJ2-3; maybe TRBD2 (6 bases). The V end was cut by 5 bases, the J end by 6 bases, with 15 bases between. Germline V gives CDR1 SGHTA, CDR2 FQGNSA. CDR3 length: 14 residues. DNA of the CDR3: TGTGCCAGCAGCCCGGGACTGGGCCCGGATACGCAGTATTTT. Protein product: CASSPGLGPDTQYF.

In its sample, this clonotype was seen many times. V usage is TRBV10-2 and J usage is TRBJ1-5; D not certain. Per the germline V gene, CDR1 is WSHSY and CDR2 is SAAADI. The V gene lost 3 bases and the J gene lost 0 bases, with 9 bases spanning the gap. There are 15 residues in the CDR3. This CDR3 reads CASSDLGNSNQPQHF. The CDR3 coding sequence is TGCGCCAGCAGTGATCTAGGGAATAGCAATCAGCCCCAGCATTTT.

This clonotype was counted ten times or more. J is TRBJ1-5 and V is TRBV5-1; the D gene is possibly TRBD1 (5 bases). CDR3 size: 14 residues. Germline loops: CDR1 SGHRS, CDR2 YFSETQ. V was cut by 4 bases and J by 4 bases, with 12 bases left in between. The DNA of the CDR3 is TGCGCCAGCAGCCCTCAGGGAATTAATCAGCCCCAGCATTTT. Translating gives CASSPQGINQPQHF.

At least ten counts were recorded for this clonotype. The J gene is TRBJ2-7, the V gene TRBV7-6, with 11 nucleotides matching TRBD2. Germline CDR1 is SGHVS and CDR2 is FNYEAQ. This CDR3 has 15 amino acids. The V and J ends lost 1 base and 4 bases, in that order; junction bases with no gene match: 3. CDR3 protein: CASSLVSGGEYEQYF. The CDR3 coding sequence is TGTGCCAGCAGCTTAGTTAGCGGGGGGGAGTACGAGCAGTACTTC.